This T cell receptor (beta chain) was recovered during a study of blood T cell repertoires in COVID-19. TCRdb keeps only in-frame clones here, not all; method: immunoSEQ multiplex PCR. The sample yields 200,000 to 250,000 clones, 81% seen once. Only one count was recorded for this clone. V lost 3 bases and J 4 bases, leaving 12 bases between the germline ends. The V gene's germline CDR1 is SNHLY and CDR2 FYNNEI. This CDR3 has 14 residues. This chain uses TRBV2 with TRBJ1-1, with D perhaps TRBD1 (6 bases). The sequence came from a woman at least 80 years old with COVID-19, enrolled during active disease. Material: peripheral blood. DNA of the CDR3: TGTGCCAGCAGTGAGGGGGCTTTTCGCACTGAAGCTTTCTTT. Translating it yields CASSEGAFRTEAFF.